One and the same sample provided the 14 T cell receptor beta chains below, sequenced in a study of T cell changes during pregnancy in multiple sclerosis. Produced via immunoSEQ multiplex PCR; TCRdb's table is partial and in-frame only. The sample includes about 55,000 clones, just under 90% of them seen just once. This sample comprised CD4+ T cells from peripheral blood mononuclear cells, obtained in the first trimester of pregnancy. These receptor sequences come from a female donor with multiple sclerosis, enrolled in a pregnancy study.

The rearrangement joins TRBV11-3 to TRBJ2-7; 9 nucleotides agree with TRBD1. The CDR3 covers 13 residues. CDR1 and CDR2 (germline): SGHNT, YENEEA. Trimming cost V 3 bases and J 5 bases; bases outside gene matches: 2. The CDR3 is CASSLTGGHEQYF. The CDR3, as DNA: TGTGCCAGCAGCTTGACAGGGGGTCACGAGCAGTACTTC.

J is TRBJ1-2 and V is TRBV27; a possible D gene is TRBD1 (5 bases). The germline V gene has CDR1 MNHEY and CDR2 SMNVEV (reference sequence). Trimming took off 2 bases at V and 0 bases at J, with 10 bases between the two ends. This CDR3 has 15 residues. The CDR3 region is CASSLKGLANYGYTF. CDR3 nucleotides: TGTGCCAGCAGTTTAAAGGGGTTGGCTAACTATGGCTACACCTTC.

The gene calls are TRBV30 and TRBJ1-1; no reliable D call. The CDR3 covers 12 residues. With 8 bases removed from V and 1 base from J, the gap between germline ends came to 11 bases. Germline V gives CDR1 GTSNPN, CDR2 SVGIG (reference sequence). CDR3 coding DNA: TGTGCCCTGTCCAGGCAGAACACTGAAGCTTTCTTT. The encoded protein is CALSRQNTEAFF. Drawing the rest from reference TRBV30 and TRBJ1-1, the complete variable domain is SQTIHQWPATLVQPVGSPLSLECTVEGTSNPNLYWYRQAAGRGLQLLFYSVGIGQISSEVPQNLSASRPQDRQFILSSKKLLLSDSGFYLCALSRQNTEAFFGQGTRLTVV.

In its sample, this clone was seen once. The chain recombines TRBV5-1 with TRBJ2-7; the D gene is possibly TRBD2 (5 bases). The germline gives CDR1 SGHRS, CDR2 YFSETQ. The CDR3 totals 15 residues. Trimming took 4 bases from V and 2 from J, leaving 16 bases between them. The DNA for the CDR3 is TGCGCCAGCAGCCCAAATAGCGAGAAACCCTACGAGCAGTACTTC. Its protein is CASSPNSEKPYEQYF. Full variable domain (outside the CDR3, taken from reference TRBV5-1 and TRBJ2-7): KAGVTQTPRYLIKTRGQQVTLSCSPISGHRSVSWYQQTPGQGLQFLFEYFSETQRNKGNFPGRFSGRQFSNSRSEMNVSTLELGDSALYLCASSPNSEKPYEQYFGPGTRLTVT.

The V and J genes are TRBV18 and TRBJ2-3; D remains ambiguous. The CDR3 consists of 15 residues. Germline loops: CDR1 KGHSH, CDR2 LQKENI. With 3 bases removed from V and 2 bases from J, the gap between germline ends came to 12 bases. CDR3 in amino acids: CASSPMSRNTDTQYF. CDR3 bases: TGTGCCAGCTCACCTATGTCGCGGAACACAGATACGCAGTATTTT.

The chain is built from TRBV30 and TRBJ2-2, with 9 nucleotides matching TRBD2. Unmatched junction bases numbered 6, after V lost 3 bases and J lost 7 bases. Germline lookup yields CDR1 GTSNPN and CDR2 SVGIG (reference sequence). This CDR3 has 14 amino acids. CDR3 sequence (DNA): TGTGCCTGGAGGGGACTAGCCGGGGGCGGGGAGCTGTTTTTT. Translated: CAWRGLAGGGELFF.

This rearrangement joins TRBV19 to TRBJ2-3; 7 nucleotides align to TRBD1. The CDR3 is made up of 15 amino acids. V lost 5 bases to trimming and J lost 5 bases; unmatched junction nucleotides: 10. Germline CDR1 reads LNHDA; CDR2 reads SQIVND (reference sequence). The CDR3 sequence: CASSGYRGKGDTQYF. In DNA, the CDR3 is TGTGCCAGTAGTGGTTACAGGGGAAAGGGAGATACGCAGTATTTT.

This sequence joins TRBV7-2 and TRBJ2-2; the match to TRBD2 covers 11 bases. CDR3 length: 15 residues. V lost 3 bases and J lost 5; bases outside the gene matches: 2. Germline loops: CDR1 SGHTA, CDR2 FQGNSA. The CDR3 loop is CASSFASGRTGELFF. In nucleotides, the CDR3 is TGTGCCAGCAGCTTCGCTAGCGGGAGGACCGGGGAGCTGTTTTTT.

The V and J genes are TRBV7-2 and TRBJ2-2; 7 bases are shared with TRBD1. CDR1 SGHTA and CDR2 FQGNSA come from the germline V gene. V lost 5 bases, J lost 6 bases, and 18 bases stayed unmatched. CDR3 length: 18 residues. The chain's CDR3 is CASSPTGFTGVSSGELFF. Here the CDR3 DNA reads TGTGCCAGCAGCCCGACAGGCTTTACAGGGGTGTCATCCGGGGAGCTGTTTTTT.

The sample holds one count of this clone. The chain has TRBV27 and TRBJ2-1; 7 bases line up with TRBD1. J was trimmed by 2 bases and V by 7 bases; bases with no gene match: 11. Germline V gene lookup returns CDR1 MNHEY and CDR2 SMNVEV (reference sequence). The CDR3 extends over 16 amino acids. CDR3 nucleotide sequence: TGTGCCAGCAACATAATGGGTGGGACAGCCTACAATGAGCAGTTCTTC. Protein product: CASNIMGGTAYNEQFF.

CDR3: CASMGGHQLPARGYTF. The CDR3 bases are TGTGCCAGTATGGGGGGGCATCAACTCCCCGCCCGGGGCTACACCTTC. The rearrangement uses TRBV19 and TRBJ1-2, with D perhaps TRBD1 (6 bases). The CDR3 consists of 16 residues. Germline lookup yields CDR1 LNHDA and CDR2 SQIVND (reference sequence). Deletions cut 7 bases from V and 8 bases from J, with 26 bases between.

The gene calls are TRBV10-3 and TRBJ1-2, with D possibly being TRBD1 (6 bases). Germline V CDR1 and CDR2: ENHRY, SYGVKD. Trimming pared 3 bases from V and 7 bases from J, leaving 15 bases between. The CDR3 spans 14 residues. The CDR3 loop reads CAISDNRATGGYTF. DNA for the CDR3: TGTGCCATCAGTGATAACAGGGCCACGGGTGGCTACACCTTC.

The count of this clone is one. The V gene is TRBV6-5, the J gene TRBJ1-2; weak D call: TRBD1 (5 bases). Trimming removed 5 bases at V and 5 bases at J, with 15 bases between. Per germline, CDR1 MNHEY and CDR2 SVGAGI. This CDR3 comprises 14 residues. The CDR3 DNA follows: TGTGCCAGCAGTCCCGGGAGGGGAGGGTATGGCTACACCTTC. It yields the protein CASSPGRGGYGYTF.

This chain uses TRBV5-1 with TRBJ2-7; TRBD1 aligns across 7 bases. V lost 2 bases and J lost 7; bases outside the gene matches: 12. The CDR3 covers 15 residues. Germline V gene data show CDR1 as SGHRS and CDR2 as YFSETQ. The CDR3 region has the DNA TGCGCCAGCAGCTTAGACAGGGCAGTCATTGGGGAGCAGTACTTC. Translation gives CASSLDRAVIGEQYF.